This TCR beta chain was sequenced during a study of blood T cell repertoires in COVID-19. Generated by immunoSEQ multiplex PCR, the TCRdb table keeps only in-frame clones and is missing some. The sample has some 400,000 clones; roughly 90% are singletons. Germline loops: CDR1 LGHNT, CDR2 FRNRAP. Trimming left V 8 bases short and J 0 bases short, with 19 bases between. There are 17 residues in the CDR3. The chain employs TRBV12-5 and TRBJ1-4, with TRBD1 as a possible D gene (6 bases). Material: peripheral blood. The receptor was isolated from a man in his late teens or twenties with active or convalescent COVID-19. Here the CDR3 reads CASLGNRETATNEKLFF. The CDR3 DNA reads as TGTGCTAGTCTGGGGAACAGGGAAACTGCAACTAATGAAAAACTGTTTTTT.